This TCR beta chain stems from a study of T cell responses to AZD1222 COVID-19 vaccine (dated by TCRdb to about 2021). For the wider study: TCR sequencing was performed for 233 trial participants, of whom about 200 were given two doses of AZD1222 and 26 were given two doses of MenACWY control vaccine. Trial participants were enrolled by age into subgroups of 18-55, 56-69 and 70-plus years, and approximately 150, 30 and 60 TCR-sequenced participants, respectively, were included in these subgroups. The paper as a whole reports these results and caveats: Most participants were white British and females outnumbered males, and the authors suggested that clonal diversity may have been underestimated. Reportedly, close to half of the unique spike-specific TCRs recognized epitopes lying outside the regions that are mutated in the B.1.351 and B.1.1.7 variants. The 56-69-year group was small, and its depth increase did not reach significance, likely because of low power. After two AZD1222 doses, both the breadth and the depth of spike-specific TCRs were significantly higher than at day 0 and than in MenACWY recipients. Because no samples from the day 14 peak response were available, repertoires could be characterized only after the peak T cell response. The vaccine-associated CD4 TCRs covered the entire spike protein, and the dominant responses fell in regions 160-218 and 743-854. Conclusions about previously exposed vaccinees are limited, since just 6 or 7 AZD1222 recipients were seropositive for SARS-CoV-2 at baseline.

As concerns this clone: No cognate antigen has been identified for it. No clone much larger than this one lies a single base away; base qualities are absent.

The germline V gene (reference sequence) provides CDR1 LNHDA and CDR2 SQIVND. Including cysteine and phenylalanine, the CDR3 has 15 amino acids. Solely the CDR3 DNA is kept, with 45 bases framed from the first base. Between the V and J ends, shortened by 4 bases and 0 bases respectively, the junction contains 12 bases. The CDR3 regions of human TCRbeta chains were subjected to immunosequencing. In the source study's methods: Repertoire TCRs were matched against a reference library of SARS-CoV-2-specific TCRs generated with the MIRA antigen-specificity platform. Breadth was defined as the fraction of unique TCRs that were SARS-CoV-2-associated, and depth was defined as the fraction of total T cells that were SARS-CoV-2-associated. Using the MIRA data, each spike-specific TCR was assigned both to the spike region to which the TCR was reactive and to a CD4 or CD8 class. Log10-transformed breadth and depth values were compared by one-way ANOVA with Sidak's multiple comparisons tests. Imported from immuneACCESS, the table was reduced by TCRdb to in-frame sequences with V and J called. These copies leave out some clones; in studies compared against another copy, an unresolved V gene accounts for under half, and the cause of the remainder is not known. V, J and clone size reflect that table, while D and trimming were determined from the DNA. The sample profile shows 120,000 or so clones; roughly 90% of them were found once. 11% of the sample lies in the top ten.

The intended sense of this specimen's time point label: baseline before first vaccination. The treatment or condition label, read with the paper, signifies: meningococcal conjugate vaccine given as trial control. Vaccinee samples were obtained from the UK trials COV001 and COV002, which included a single-blind randomized controlled phase 2/3 trial of AZD1222 (ChAdOx1 nCoV-19) in healthy adults. For TCRbeta chain sequencing, PBMC samples from trial participants were taken at day 0 and at day 28 after the second dose. The origin of this receptor is an adult in good health. The rearranged segments are TRBV19 and TRBJ1-2, with an unclear D gene assignment. Sequencing used peripheral blood, obtained on day 0 of MenACWY control vaccination. The DNA reads TGTGCCAGTAGTAAGAGGACCCAAACTAACTATGGCTACACCTTC. The resulting protein is CASSKRTQTNYGYTF.